This TCR beta chain was captured by sequencing in a study of T cell responses to AZD1222 COVID-19 vaccine. This CDR3 spans 13 amino acids. With 5 bases clipped from V and 3 bases from J, the junction kept 3 bases outside the gene matches. Germline V lookup: CDR1 SEHNR, CDR2 FQNEAQ (reference sequence). TCRdb's table, derived via immunoSEQ multiplex PCR, lists solely in-frame clones and lacks some. The sample records some 130,000 clones, approximately 91% being singletons. Here the sequenced sample was peripheral blood, taken 28 days after the second AZD1222 dose. The source is an adult who received the AZD1222 COVID-19 vaccine. V gene TRBV7-9 combines with J gene TRBJ2-7, with 8 bases that match TRBD2. The CDR3 is CASSTGTSYEQYF. CDR3 bases: TGTGCCAGCAGCACCGGGACTAGCTACGAGCAGTACTTC. Using reference TRBV7-9 and TRBJ2-7 for the parts outside the CDR3, the full variable domain is DTGVSQNPRHKITKRGQNVTFRCDPISEHNRLYWYRQTLGQGPEFLTYFQNEAQLEKSRLLSDRFSAERPKGSFSTLEIQRTEQGDSAMYLCASSTGTSYEQYFGPGTRLTVT.